These 25 T cell receptor beta chains were sequenced from one sample in a study of CD8+ T cells in alopecia areata. Following extraction, RNA underwent reverse transcription to cDNA, which served as the sequencing template. Using immunoSEQ multiplex PCR, the repertoire was profiled, and TCRdb retains in-frame clones only, with some absent. The table has 95,000 to 100,000 clones, approximately 63% seen once. Described treatment: oral pan-JAK inhibitor, 5-10 mg twice daily. The sequenced sample was CD8+ T cells sorted from blood, obtained at approximately week 56, from a patient treated with tofacitinib. The receptors derive from a human donor with alopecia areata.

The chain employs TRBV30 and TRBJ2-7; D is unresolved. The V end lost 3 bases, the J end lost 5 bases, and 11 bases lay between the germline ends. The germline V gene has CDR1 GTSNPN and CDR2 SVGIG (reference sequence). The CDR3 runs to 12 residues. The CDR3 region is CAWSLLSDEQYF. CDR3 nucleotide sequence: TGTGCCTGGAGCCTCTTGTCGGACGAGCAGTACTTC.

The rearrangement uses TRBV14 and TRBJ1-2; a possible D gene is TRBD1 (6 bases). The CDR3 has 15 residues. Germline V gives CDR1 SGHDN, CDR2 FVKESK. The ends were cut back, 0 bases at V and 4 bases at J, with 12 bases in the middle. This chain's CDR3 is CASSQDAGAGYGYTF. CDR3 DNA: TGTGCCAGCAGCCAAGATGCAGGGGCGGGCTATGGCTACACCTTC.

V usage is TRBV29-1 and J usage is TRBJ2-2; D is uncertain. The CDR3 is 13 amino acids. CDR1 is SQVTM, CDR2 ANQGSEA, per germline. Between the trimmed V and J ends, which lost 6 bases and 4 bases, there was a span of 12 bases. CDR3 sequence (DNA): TGCAGCGTGGAATGGACGGTCACCGGGGAGCTGTTTTTT. Amino acids: CSVEWTVTGELFF.

This rearrangement joins TRBV20-1 to TRBJ2-7; 7 positions match TRBD2. V lost 5 bases to trimming and J lost 4 bases; unmatched junction nucleotides: 2. The germline CDR1 and CDR2 sequences are DFQATT and SNEGSKA (reference sequence). This CDR3 has 11 residues. CDR3 in DNA: TGCAGTGCTCGACTAGCTTACGAGCAGTACTTC. This gives the protein CSARLAYEQYF.

The CDR3 sequence: CAWRAGVHEQYF. DNA for the CDR3: TGTGCCTGGAGGGCGGGGGTCCACGAGCAGTACTTC. The chain uses TRBV30 and TRBJ2-7; 7 bases fit TRBD2. J lost 5 bases, V lost 3 bases, and 4 bases had no gene match. Germline CDR1 reads GTSNPN; CDR2 reads SVGIG (reference sequence). This CDR3 spans 12 amino acids.

This clone has a handful of counts. V and J are TRBV7-9 and TRBJ2-1; 8 nucleotides line up with TRBD1. Germline CDR1 SEHNR, CDR2 FQNEAQ (reference sequence). The CDR3 sequence is 16 residues long. Trimming cost V 4 bases and J 3 bases; bases outside gene matches: 8. CDR3 loop: CASSYRDRILYNEQFF. CDR3 sequence (DNA): TGTGCCAGCAGCTACCGGGACAGGATCCTCTACAATGAGCAGTTCTTC.

This clone appeared a few times. V is TRBV7-9 and J is TRBJ1-1; 7 bases line up with TRBD1. Per germline, CDR1 SEHNR and CDR2 FQNEAQ (reference sequence). The J segment lost 4 bases and the V segment lost 6 bases, leaving 11 bases of the junction unmatched. The CDR3 is 15 amino acids. The CDR3 loop is CASRPGQRVTTEAFF. The CDR3 region has the DNA TGTGCCAGCAGACCGGGACAGAGGGTTACCACTGAAGCTTTCTTT. Full variable domain (remainder filled in from reference TRBV7-9 and TRBJ1-1): DTGVSQNPRHKITKRGQNVTFRCDPISEHNRLYWYRQTLGQGPEFLTYFQNEAQLEKSRLLSDRFSAERPKGSFSTLEIQRTEQGDSAMYLCASRPGQRVTTEAFFGQGTRLTVV.

The rearrangement links TRBV19 to TRBJ1-2, with a weak D call TRBD1 (6 bases). V dropped 10 bases and J dropped 7 bases, with 19 bases sitting between them. Germline assignment: CDR1 LNHDA and CDR2 SQIVND (reference sequence). The CDR3 is made up of 13 amino acids. The CDR3: CATPGRGEVGYTF. For the CDR3, the DNA is TGTGCCACCCCGGGGAGGGGGGAGGTTGGCTACACCTTC.

The chain has TRBV7-9 and TRBJ1-2, with TRBD1 as a possible D gene (5 bases). This CDR3 is 14 amino acids long. Trimming took off 1 base at V and 5 bases at J, with 11 bases between the two ends. Germline CDR1 and CDR2: SEHNR and FQNEAQ (reference sequence). The chain's CDR3 is CASSLVGLQYGYTF. CDR3 DNA sequence: TGTGCCAGCAGCTTAGTGGGGCTTCAGTATGGCTACACCTTC.

V gene TRBV27 combines with J gene TRBJ2-2, with D tentatively TRBD1 (5 bases). The CDR3 is 14 amino acids. The germline V gene encodes CDR1 MNHEY and CDR2 SMNVEV (reference sequence). With 3 bases removed from V and 4 bases from J, the gap between germline ends came to 9 bases. CDR3 DNA sequence: TGTGCCAGCAGTTTTCAGGGAATCACCGGGGAGCTGTTTTTT. Translated: CASSFQGITGELFF.

CDR3 sequence: CASSRTDRTTDTQYF. The CDR3 region has the DNA TGCGCCAGCAGCCGGACCGACAGGACCACAGATACGCAGTATTTT. The genes are TRBV5-1 and TRBJ2-3; the D gene is possibly TRBD1 (6 bases). The length of the CDR3 is 15 residues. Germline loops: CDR1 SGHRS, CDR2 YFSETQ. Trimming removed 4 bases from V and 2 bases from J, with 14 bases in between.

The chain employs TRBV4-1 and TRBJ2-3, with D hard to call. Germline V gene lookup returns CDR1 MGHRA and CDR2 YSYEKL. V shed 4 bases and J shed 6 bases, with 11 bases lying between them. The CDR3 runs 13 residues. CDR3: CASSLDQSDTQYF. CDR3 nucleotides: TGCGCCAGCAGCCTTGACCAATCGGATACGCAGTATTTT.

CDR3 DNA: TGTGCCAGCAGCCATCCGGGACAGGGGGCGGACGAGCAGTACTTC. This codes for CASSHPGQGADEQYF. This rearrangement joins TRBV7-9 to TRBJ2-7, with 12 nucleotides matching TRBD1. The germline V gene encodes CDR1 SEHNR and CDR2 FQNEAQ (reference sequence). J gave up 5 bases and V 5 bases, and 7 bases lay outside the gene matches. The CDR3 is 15 residues long.

The J gene is TRBJ1-2, the V gene TRBV7-9, with TRBD1 as a possible D gene (6 bases). Germline V gene lookup returns CDR1 SEHNR and CDR2 FQNEAQ (reference sequence). With 2 bases removed from V and 8 bases from J, the gap between germline ends came to 18 bases. The CDR3 runs 15 residues. CDR3: CASSLPGQTAEGYTF. CDR3 nucleotides: TGTGCCAGCAGCTTACCCGGACAGACAGCCGAGGGCTACACCTTC. Filled out from reference TRBV7-9 and TRBJ1-2, the complete variable domain reads DTGVSQNPRHKITKRGQNVTFRCDPISEHNRLYWYRQTLGQGPEFLTYFQNEAQLEKSRLLSDRFSAERPKGSFSTLEIQRTEQGDSAMYLCASSLPGQTAEGYTFGSGTRLTVV.

The rearrangement links TRBV7-6 to TRBJ1-1, with TRBD1 as a possible D gene (5 bases). V shed 0 bases and J shed 2 bases, with 13 bases lying between them. The CDR3 has 16 residues. The germline V gene has CDR1 SGHVS and CDR2 FNYEAQ. CDR3: CASSLAQGIFNTEAFF. As DNA, the CDR3 is TGTGCCAGCAGCTTAGCGCAGGGAATCTTTAACACTGAAGCTTTCTTT. Variable domain in full (rest from reference TRBV7-6 and TRBJ1-1): GAGVSQSPRYKVTKRGQDVALRCDPISGHVSLYWYRQALGQGPEFLTYFNYEAQQDKSGLPNDRFSAERPEGSISTLTIQRTEQRDSAMYRCASSLAQGIFNTEAFFGQGTRLTVV.

The chain recombines TRBV30 with TRBJ2-1; 12 bases line up with TRBD2. Germline values: CDR1 GTSNPN, CDR2 SVGIG (reference sequence). The CDR3 contains 16 residues. V lost 0 bases and J lost 4; bases outside the gene matches: 4. The DNA for the CDR3 is TGTGCCTGGAGTGTAAGGACTAGCGGGGTTTACAATGAGCAGTTCTTC. Residues: CAWSVRTSGVYNEQFF.

V and J are TRBV4-1 and TRBJ1-2; the D gene is possibly TRBD1 (5 bases). V dropped 3 bases and J dropped 6 bases, with 8 bases sitting between them. Germline V gene lookup returns CDR1 MGHRA and CDR2 YSYEKL. This CDR3 contains 12 residues. Here the CDR3 reads CASSQGLNGYTF. CDR3 DNA: TGCGCCAGCAGCCAGGGGCTGAATGGCTACACCTTC.

This clone has only a few counts. This chain uses TRBV29-1 with TRBJ2-3, with TRBD2 identical over 11 bases. The CDR3 is 15 amino acids. V trimming: 0 bases; J trimming: 7 bases; junction bases outside the gene matches: 6. The germline gives CDR1 SQVTM, CDR2 ANQGSEA. DNA for the CDR3: TGCAGCGTTGAAGATCCGGGACTAGCGGCGAATACGCAGTATTTT. This translates into CSVEDPGLAANTQYF.

This clone was counted a few times. The J gene is TRBJ2-7, the V gene TRBV29-1, with D unclear. The length of the CDR3 is 12 residues. The germline V gene has CDR1 SQVTM and CDR2 ANQGSEA. V was pared by 1 base and J by 1 base, with 5 bases between. The CDR3 DNA reads TGCAGCGTTGAAGTTCGGTCCTACGAGCAGTACTTC. Its protein product is CSVEVRSYEQYF.

The chain carries TRBV11-3 and TRBJ2-2; D uncertain. The V gene's germline CDR1 is SGHNT and CDR2 YENEEA. The CDR3 contains 13 residues. V was cut by 1 base and J by 5 bases, with 5 bases left in between. The CDR3 reads CASSLGGTGELFF. In nucleotides, the CDR3 is TGTGCCAGCAGCTTAGGCGGTACCGGGGAGCTGTTTTTT.

V gene TRBV6-1 combines with J gene TRBJ2-2, with D unresolved. Trimming took off 3 bases at V and 5 bases at J, with 4 bases between the two ends. The CDR3 runs to 12 residues. Germline lookup yields CDR1 MNHNS and CDR2 SASEGT. CDR3 region: CASSDTTGELFF. The DNA for the CDR3 is TGTGCCAGCAGTGATACTACCGGGGAGCTGTTTTTT.

This clone has a single count. The chain joins TRBV5-1 to TRBJ1-4; D gene uncertain. The germline V and J ends were trimmed by 0 bases and 5 bases, with 11 bases remaining between them. This CDR3 spans 15 amino acids. The germline gives CDR1 SGHRS, CDR2 YFSETQ. Here the CDR3 DNA reads TGCGCCAGCAGCTTGGCCATAAGAGAAAATGAAAAACTGTTTTTT. It specifies CASSLAIRENEKLFF.

Only one count was recorded for this clone. The chain uses TRBV29-1 and TRBJ2-7, with D perhaps given as TRBD1 or TRBD2 (5 bases each). This CDR3 has 13 residues. V dropped 6 bases and J dropped 1 base, with 13 bases sitting between them. Germline V CDR1 and CDR2: SQVTM, ANQGSEA. Here the CDR3 DNA reads TGCAGCGTAAGGGACGGAAGATCCTACGAGCAGTACTTC. As protein: CSVRDGRSYEQYF.

The V and J genes are TRBV7-6 and TRBJ2-1; no reliable D call. Germline assignment: CDR1 SGHVS and CDR2 FNYEAQ. The CDR3 spans 12 residues. V was shortened by 5 bases and J by 10 bases, with 12 bases between the two germline ends. CDR3 nucleotides: TGTGCCAGCAGCGCCGGATTGACCGAGCAGTTCTTC. The encoded protein is CASSAGLTEQFF.

The chain uses TRBV25-1 and TRBJ1-6; the D is unclear. Trimming stripped 5 bases from V and 12 bases from J, with 20 bases between. CDR1 MGHDK and CDR2 SYGVNS come from the germline V gene. This CDR3 is 15 amino acids long. CDR3 residues: CASSPTYPRSGPLHF. CDR3 nucleotide sequence: TGTGCCAGCAGTCCGACCTACCCCAGGTCGGGACCCCTCCACTTT.